A selection of T cell receptor beta chains follows, all from one sample in a study of cytomegalovirus exposure and HLA in healthy donors. Produced via immunoSEQ multiplex PCR; TCRdb's table is partial and in-frame only. The sample contains more than 55,000 clones, approximately 90% of which appear only once. The sequenced sample was PBMCs. Source of these receptors: a man younger than 30 in good health and CMV-seronegative. Each CDR3 is given with its conserved first and last residue. D genes are given only for firm matches. Clone size is shown for a subset of rows, as once, few, many or a class of expanded clone.

J | D | V | size | CDR3 | DNA
TRBJ1-5 | TRBD1 | TRBV6-1 | once | CASSEEWADRESFSNQPQHF | TGTGCCAGCAGTGAAGAATGGGCCGACAGGGAGAGTTTTAGCAATCAGCCCCAGCATTTT
TRBJ1-4 | . | TRBV30 | . | CAWALRVNEKLFF | TGTGCCTGGGCCCTCCGGGTTAATGAAAAACTGTTTTTT
TRBJ1-4 | . | TRBV19 | . | CASSLGGTANEKLFF | TGTGCCAGTAGCTTGGGCGGGACGGCTAATGAAAAACTGTTTTTT
TRBJ2-7 | . | TRBV6-1 | . | CASSDTPYYEQYF | TGTGCCAGCAGTGATACCCCCTACTACGAGCAGTACTTC
TRBJ2-2 | TRBD2 | TRBV25-1 | . | CASSSTSVNTGELFF | TGTGCCAGCAGTAGCACTAGCGTCAACACCGGGGAGCTGTTTTTT
TRBJ2-1 | TRBD2 | TRBV10-2 | . | CAISRTSGTEQFF | TGCGCCATATCTCGGACTAGCGGGACTGAGCAGTTCTTC
TRBJ2-7 | TRBD1 | TRBV19 | . | CASSIKGASYEQYF | TGTGCCAGTAGTATAAAGGGGGCCTCCTACGAGCAGTACTTC
TRBJ2-5 | . | TRBV5-4 | . | CASTKIDQDQETQYF | TGTGCCAGCACCAAGATAGATCAGGATCAAGAGACCCAGTACTTC
TRBJ1-1 | TRBD1 | TRBV5-1 | . | CASSLQQGANTEAFF | TGCGCCAGCAGCTTGCAACAGGGGGCGAACACTGAAGCTTTCTTT
TRBJ2-7 | TRBD1 | TRBV5-1 | . | CASSLLPTGAETYEQYF | TGCGCCAGCAGCCTCCTCCCTACAGGGGCCGAAACCTACGAGCAGTACTTC
TRBJ1-4 | . | TRBV18 | . | CASSPGRGLASEKLFF | TGTGCCAGCTCTCCGGGGAGGGGATTGGCTAGTGAAAAACTGTTTTTT